This T cell receptor beta chain came from a study of cytomegalovirus exposure and HLA in healthy donors. Whole-study findings and limits: Within the 95 to 150 validation repertoires, first-cohort TCR clusters tended to co-occur, according to a later analysis. Three CMV-associated chains proved CMV antigen-specific in vitro.

The donors were in the approximately 120-subject validation cohort; that cohort was separate from the approximately 700-subject first cohort. Sequencing used immunoSEQ multiplex PCR; TCRdb keeps in-frame clones, though not all of them. The data contain roughly 150,000 clones, approximately 96% of them singletons. The germline V gene encodes CDR1 SGHVS and CDR2 FNYEAQ. There are 16 residues in the CDR3. With 5 bases clipped from V and 3 bases from J, the junction kept 9 bases outside the gene matches. Points on this clone: Its antigen is undetermined.

Sequences were obtained from PBMCs. The origin of this receptor is a woman aged 18-29 years in good health and CMV-seronegative. The chain employs TRBV7-6 and TRBJ1-4; 7 nucleotides line up with TRBD1. This CDR3 is CASSPYSQGANEKLFF. CDR3 in DNA: TGTGCCAGCAGCCCTTACTCCCAGGGGGCTAATGAAAAACTGTTTTTT.